The text below deals with one T cell receptor beta chain. The data originate from a study of cytomegalovirus exposure and HLA in healthy donors. In germline, CDR1 is SGHDT, CDR2 YYEEEE. CDR3 size: 15 residues. Deletions cut 2 bases from V and 0 bases from J, with 9 bases between. Assay: immunoSEQ multiplex PCR; the TCRdb copy retains only in-frame clones and omits some. The sample records roughly 130,000 clones, about 90% being singletons. Source material: PBMCs. The receptor's source is a man aged 30 to 39 in good health and CMV-seronegative. The V gene is TRBV5-6, the J gene TRBJ1-5; D perhaps matches TRBD1 (6 bases). CDR3 nucleotide sequence: TGTGCCAGCAGCTTTTGGGGGCTTAGCAATCAGCCCCAGCATTTT. Translating it yields CASSFWGLSNQPQHF.